This T cell receptor (beta chain) was identified in a study of prognosis after radiotherapy for stage I lung cancer. Study as a whole: Patients were enrolled between early 2018 and 2019 (all with stage I non-small cell lung cancer). About 15 patients had newly diagnosed primary stage I lung tumors, and several had oligometastatic NSCLC after surgical resection of the primary tumor.

This clonotype is medium-sized by share. Each of two time points yielded six milliliters of peripheral venous blood. The germline gives CDR1 MNHEY, CDR2 SVGEGT. V shed 6 bases and J shed 4 bases, with 14 bases lying between them. The CDR3 loop spans 14 amino acids. From genomic DNA, two-round multiplex PCR was used to amplify TCR beta CDR3. Primers targeting each individual TRBV and TRBJ gene were applied in first-round PCR. From the multiplex PCR reads, TCRdb called clonotypes with MiXCR, one entry per CDR3 protein. The table records more than 10,000 distinct CDR3 sequences, 30% to 40% of them present only once.

The sample here was PBMCs, taken before or after stereotactic body radiation therapy (not recorded which). This chain links TRBV6-2 or TRBV6-3 with TRBJ2-3; possibly TRBD1 for D (5 bases). The sequence was collected from a donor at least 50 years old with non-small cell lung cancer. CDR3 bases: TGTGCCAGCAGCCAGGACACCCCTCCAGATACGCAGTATTTT. This translates into CASSQDTPPDTQYF.